This record concerns one TCR beta chain sequence. The entry originates in a study of blood T cell repertoires in COVID-19. Study background: T cells, B-cell-depleted T cells, or PBMCs supplied cDNA or gDNA.

Clinical history reported by participants formed the basis on which cohorts were assigned. Clones were sequenced by immunoSEQ multiplex PCR, and TCRdb holds only the in-frame ones, with some missing. The sample includes 150,000 or so clones, approximately 88% of them seen just once. V lost 0 bases to trimming and J lost 6 bases, with 14 bases between them. This CDR3 spans 15 amino acids. The germline V gene encodes CDR1 MNHEY and CDR2 SVGEGT. Source material: PBMCs or T cells enriched from blood (not recorded which). This receptor was obtained from a woman in her forties or fifties who had recovered from COVID-19. The gene calls are TRBV6-2 or TRBV6-3 and TRBJ1-1; tentative D call: TRBD1 (6 bases). CDR3 amino acids: CASSYSGRGGAEAFF. In DNA form, the CDR3 reads TGTGCCAGCAGTTACTCGGGCAGGGGCGGAGCTGAAGCTTTCTTT.